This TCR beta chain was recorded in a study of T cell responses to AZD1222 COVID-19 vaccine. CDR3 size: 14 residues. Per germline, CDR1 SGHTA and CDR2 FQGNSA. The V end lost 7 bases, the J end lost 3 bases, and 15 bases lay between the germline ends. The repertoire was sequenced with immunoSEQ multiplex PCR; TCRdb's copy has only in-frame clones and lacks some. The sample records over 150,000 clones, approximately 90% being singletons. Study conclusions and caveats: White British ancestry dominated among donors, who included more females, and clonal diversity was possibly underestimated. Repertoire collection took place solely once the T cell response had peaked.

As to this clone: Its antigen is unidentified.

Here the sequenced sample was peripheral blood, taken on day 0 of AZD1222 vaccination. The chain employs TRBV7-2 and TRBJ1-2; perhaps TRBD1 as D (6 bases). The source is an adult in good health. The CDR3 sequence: CASTPPGTHYGYTF. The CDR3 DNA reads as TGTGCCAGCACCCCCCCCGGGACACACTATGGCTACACCTTC.